The TCR beta chain under discussion was sequenced for a study of shared clonotypes between healthy human individuals. On this clone itself: The antigen is unknown.

The CDR3 is 16 residues long. The J segment lost 5 bases and the V segment lost 6 bases, leaving 13 bases of the junction unmatched. Germline assignment: CDR1 PRHDT and CDR2 FYEKMQ (reference sequence). Study-level findings and limits: Estimated richness was generally greater in naive than memory subsets.

Here immunoSEQ multiplex PCR was the method, and the copy in TCRdb shows in-frame clones only, minus some. The data hold about 2.1 million clones, with approximately 94% observed a single time. Terminally differentiated effector memory CD45RA+ cells were left out of the naive CD8 fraction, which was CD45RO-negative and positively selected for CCR7. Each of the donors was a healthy adult who was HIV-negative and had not had a recent acute infection or vaccination. The chain recombines TRBV13 with TRBJ2-7, with 10 nucleotides matching TRBD2. This TCR came from a young man in good health. Some clones in this sample may be carry-over from other donors' samples. Sequencing was performed on naive CD8+ T cells from PBMCs. The CDR3 spells CASSPWGAGGPDEQYF. The CDR3 DNA reads TGTGCCAGCAGTCCGTGGGGAGCGGGAGGGCCCGACGAGCAGTACTTC.